This TCR beta chain was sequenced for a study of control samples from healthy donors and cancer patients. Generated by immunoSEQ multiplex PCR, the TCRdb table keeps only in-frame clones and is missing some. The sample shows around 200,000 clones, around 91% of them seen only once. CDR3 length: 13 residues. After removal of 10 bases from V and 4 bases from J, the junction contained 5 bases not matched to a gene. Per germline, CDR1 MNHEY and CDR2 SVGAGI. The sequenced sample was blood. The chain employs TRBV6-5 and TRBJ1-2; 11 nucleotides align to TRBD1. The receptor's source is a woman aged 25 to 39 in good health. This CDR3 reads CATGQGAVYGYTF. In DNA, the CDR3 is TGTGCCACAGGACAGGGGGCTGTCTATGGCTACACCTTC.